In this sample, the clone carrying this T cell receptor beta chain turned up a few times. Its antigen remains unidentified. These data belong to a study of cytomegalovirus exposure and HLA in healthy donors. A multiplex PCR was run with 60 Vbeta primers and 13 Jbeta primers. Clones were sequenced by immunoSEQ multiplex PCR, and TCRdb holds only the in-frame ones, with some missing. The repertoire holds around 76,000 clones, with nearly 80% as singletons. CDR1 is SEHNR and CDR2 is FQNEAQ in the germline V gene (reference sequence). This CDR3 is built from 17 residues. J lost 4 bases, V lost 5 bases, and 14 bases had no gene match. Whole-study results and caveats: Association of 15,000 to 20,000 TCR beta sequences with HLA alleles was found at 0.05 false discovery rate in a later analysis.

This receptor was identified in a woman between 35 and 50 years old in good health and CMV-seropositive. This chain links TRBV7-9 with TRBJ1-2, with TRBD1 matching 9 bases. The sample consisted of PBMCs. As DNA, the CDR3 is TGTGCCAGCAGCCCGTCCAATACAGGGGGCATCGGCTATGGCTACACCTTC. It encodes CASSPSNTGGIGYGYTF.